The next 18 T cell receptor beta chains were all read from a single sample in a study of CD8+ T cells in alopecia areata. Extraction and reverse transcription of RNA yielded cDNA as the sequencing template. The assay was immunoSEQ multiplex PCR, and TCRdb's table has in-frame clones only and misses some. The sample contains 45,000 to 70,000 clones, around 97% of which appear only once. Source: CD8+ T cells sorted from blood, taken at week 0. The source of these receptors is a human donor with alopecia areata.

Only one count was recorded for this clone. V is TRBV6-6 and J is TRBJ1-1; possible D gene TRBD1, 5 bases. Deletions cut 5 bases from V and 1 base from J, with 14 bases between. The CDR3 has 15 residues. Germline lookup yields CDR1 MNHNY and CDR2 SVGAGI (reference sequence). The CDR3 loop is CASSQPGRENTEAFF. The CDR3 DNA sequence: TGTGCCAGCAGTCAGCCGGGACGGGAGAACACTGAAGCTTTCTTT.

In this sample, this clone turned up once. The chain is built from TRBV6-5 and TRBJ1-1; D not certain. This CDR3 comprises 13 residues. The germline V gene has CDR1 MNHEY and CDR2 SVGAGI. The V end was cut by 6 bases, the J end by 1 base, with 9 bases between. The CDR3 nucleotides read TGTGCCAGCAGCCGACGGGCGAACACTGAAGCTTTCTTT. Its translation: CASSRRANTEAFF.

In DNA form, the CDR3 reads TGCAGCGTTGAACCGGGGATGTTCTCCGAAGCTTTCTTT. It codes for CSVEPGMFSEAFF. The rearrangement uses TRBV29-1 and TRBJ1-1, with D uncertain. CDR3 length: 13 residues. Trimming shortened V by 2 bases and J by 8 bases, and 15 bases separated the two germline ends. The V gene's germline CDR1 is SQVTM and CDR2 ANQGSEA.

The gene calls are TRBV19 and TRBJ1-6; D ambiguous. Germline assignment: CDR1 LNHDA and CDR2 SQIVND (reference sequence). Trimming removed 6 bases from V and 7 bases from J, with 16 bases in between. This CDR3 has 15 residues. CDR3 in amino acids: CASRMVEDLNSPLHF. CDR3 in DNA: TGTGCCAGTAGAATGGTCGAGGACTTAAATTCACCCCTCCACTTT. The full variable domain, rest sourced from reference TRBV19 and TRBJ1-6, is DGGITQSPKYLFRKEGQNVTLSCEQNLNHDAMYWYRQDPGQGLRLIYYSQIVNDFQKGDIAEGYSVSREKKESFPLTVTSAQKNPTAFYLCASRMVEDLNSPLHFGNGTRLTVT.

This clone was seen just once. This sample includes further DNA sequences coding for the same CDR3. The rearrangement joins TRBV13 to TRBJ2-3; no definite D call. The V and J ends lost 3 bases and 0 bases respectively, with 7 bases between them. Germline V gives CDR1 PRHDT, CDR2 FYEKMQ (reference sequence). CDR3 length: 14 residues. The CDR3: CASSLGGSTDTQYF. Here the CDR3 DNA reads TGTGCCAGCAGCTTGGGCGGAAGCACAGATACGCAGTATTTT.

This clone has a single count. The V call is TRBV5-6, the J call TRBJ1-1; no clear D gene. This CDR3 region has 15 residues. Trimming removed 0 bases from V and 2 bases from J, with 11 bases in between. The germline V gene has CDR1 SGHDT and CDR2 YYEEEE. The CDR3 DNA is TGTGCCAGCAGCTTGGAGAGGGCGGCAAACACTGAAGCTTTCTTT. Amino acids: CASSLERAANTEAFF.

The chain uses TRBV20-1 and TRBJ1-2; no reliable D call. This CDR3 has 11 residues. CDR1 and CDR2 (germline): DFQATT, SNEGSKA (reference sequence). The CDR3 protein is CRPQSGGGYTF. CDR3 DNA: TGCAGGCCCCAGTCAGGCGGTGGCTACACCTTC.

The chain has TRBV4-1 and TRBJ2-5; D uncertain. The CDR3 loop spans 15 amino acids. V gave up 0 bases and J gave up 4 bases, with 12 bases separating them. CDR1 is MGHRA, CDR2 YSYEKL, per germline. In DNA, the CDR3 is TGCGCCAGCAGCCAAGACCCTGTCATTCGAGAGACCCAGTACTTC. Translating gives CASSQDPVIRETQYF.

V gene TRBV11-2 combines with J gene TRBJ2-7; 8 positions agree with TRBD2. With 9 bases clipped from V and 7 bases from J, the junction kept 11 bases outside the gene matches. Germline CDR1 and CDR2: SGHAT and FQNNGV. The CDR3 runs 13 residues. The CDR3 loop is CASHSGALGEQYF. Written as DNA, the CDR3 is TGTGCCAGTCATAGCGGGGCCCTGGGGGAGCAGTACTTC.

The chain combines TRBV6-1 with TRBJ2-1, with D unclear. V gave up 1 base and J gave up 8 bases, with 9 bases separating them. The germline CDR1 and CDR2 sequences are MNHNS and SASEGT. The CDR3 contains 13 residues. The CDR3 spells CASSEVEPDEQFF. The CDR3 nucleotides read TGTGCCAGCAGTGAAGTCGAACCCGATGAGCAGTTCTTC.

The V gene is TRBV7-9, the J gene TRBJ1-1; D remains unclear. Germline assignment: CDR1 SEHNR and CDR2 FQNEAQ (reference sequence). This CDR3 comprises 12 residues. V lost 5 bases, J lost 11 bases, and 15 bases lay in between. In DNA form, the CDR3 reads TGTGCCAGCAGCCCAAACGCCGGGTCTGCTTTCTTT. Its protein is CASSPNAGSAFF.

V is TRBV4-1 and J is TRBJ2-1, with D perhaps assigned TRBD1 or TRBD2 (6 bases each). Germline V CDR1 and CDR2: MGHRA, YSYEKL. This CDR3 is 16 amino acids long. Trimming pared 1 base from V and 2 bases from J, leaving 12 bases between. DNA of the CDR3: TGCGCCAGCAGCCAAGTAGGTAGGGGGGCCTACAATGAGCAGTTCTTC. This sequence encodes CASSQVGRGAYNEQFF.

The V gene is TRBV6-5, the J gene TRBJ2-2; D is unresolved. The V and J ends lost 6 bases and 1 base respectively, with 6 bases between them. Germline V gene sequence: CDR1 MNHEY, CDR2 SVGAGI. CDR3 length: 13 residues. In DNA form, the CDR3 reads TGTGCCAGCAGCAAGCGGAACACCGGGGAGCTGTTTTTT. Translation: CASSKRNTGELFF.

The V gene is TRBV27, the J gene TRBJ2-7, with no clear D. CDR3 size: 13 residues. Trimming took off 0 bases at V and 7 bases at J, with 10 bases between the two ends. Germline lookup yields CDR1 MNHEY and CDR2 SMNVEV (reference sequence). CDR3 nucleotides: TGTGCCAGCAGTTTATCGGGTGGACGGGAGCAGTACTTC. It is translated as CASSLSGGREQYF.

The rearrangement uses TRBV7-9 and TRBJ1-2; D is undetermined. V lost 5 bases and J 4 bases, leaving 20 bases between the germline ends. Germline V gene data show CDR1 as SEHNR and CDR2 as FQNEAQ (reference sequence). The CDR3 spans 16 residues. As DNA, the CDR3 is TGTGCCAGCAGCCCCGTCTCCGGAGAACGTACCTATGGCTACACCTTC. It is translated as CASSPVSGERTYGYTF.

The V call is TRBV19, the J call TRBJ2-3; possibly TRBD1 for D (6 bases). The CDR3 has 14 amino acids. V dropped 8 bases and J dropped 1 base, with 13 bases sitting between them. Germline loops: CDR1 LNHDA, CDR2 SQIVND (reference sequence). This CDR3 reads CASRTGRRTDTQYF. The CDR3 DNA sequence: TGTGCCAGTCGTACAGGGAGACGCACAGATACGCAGTATTTT.

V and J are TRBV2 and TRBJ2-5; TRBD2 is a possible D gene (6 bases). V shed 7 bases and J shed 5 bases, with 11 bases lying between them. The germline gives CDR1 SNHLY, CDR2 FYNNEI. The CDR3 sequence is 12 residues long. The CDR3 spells CASKIGGETQYF. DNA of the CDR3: TGTGCCAGCAAGATCGGGGGTGAGACCCAGTACTTC.

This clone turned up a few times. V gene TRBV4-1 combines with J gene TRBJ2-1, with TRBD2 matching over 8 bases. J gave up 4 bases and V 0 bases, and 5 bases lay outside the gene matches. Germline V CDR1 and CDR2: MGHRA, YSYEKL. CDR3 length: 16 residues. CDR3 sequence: CASSQDVAGLYNEQFF. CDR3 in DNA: TGCGCCAGCAGCCAAGATGTAGCGGGGCTGTACAATGAGCAGTTCTTC.